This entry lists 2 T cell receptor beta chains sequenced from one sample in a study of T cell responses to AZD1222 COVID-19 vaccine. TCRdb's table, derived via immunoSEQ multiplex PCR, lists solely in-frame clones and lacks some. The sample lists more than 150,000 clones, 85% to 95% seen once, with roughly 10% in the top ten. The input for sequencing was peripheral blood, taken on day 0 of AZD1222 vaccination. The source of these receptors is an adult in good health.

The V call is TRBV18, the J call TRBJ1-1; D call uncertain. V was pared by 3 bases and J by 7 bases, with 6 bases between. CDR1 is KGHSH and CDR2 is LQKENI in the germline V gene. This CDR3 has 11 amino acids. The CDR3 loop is CASSPRVEAFF. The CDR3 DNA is TGTGCCAGCTCACCGAGAGTTGAAGCTTTCTTT.

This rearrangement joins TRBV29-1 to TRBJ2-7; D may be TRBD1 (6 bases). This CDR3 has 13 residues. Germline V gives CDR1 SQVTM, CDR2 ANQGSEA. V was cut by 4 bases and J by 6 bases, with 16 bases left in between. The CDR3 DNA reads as TGCAGCGTTGCGGCCGGGACAAGCACCGAGCAGTACGTC. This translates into CSVAAGTSTEQYV.